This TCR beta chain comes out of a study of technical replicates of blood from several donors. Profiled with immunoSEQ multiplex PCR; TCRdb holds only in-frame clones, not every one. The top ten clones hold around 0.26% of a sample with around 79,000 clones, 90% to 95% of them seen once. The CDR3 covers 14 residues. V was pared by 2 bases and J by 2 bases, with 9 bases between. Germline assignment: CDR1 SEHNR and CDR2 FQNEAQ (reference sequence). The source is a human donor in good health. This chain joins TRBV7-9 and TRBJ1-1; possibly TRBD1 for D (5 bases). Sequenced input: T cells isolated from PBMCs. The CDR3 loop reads CASSLNQGNTEAFF. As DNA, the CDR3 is TGTGCCAGCAGCTTAAATCAGGGCAACACTGAAGCTTTCTTT.